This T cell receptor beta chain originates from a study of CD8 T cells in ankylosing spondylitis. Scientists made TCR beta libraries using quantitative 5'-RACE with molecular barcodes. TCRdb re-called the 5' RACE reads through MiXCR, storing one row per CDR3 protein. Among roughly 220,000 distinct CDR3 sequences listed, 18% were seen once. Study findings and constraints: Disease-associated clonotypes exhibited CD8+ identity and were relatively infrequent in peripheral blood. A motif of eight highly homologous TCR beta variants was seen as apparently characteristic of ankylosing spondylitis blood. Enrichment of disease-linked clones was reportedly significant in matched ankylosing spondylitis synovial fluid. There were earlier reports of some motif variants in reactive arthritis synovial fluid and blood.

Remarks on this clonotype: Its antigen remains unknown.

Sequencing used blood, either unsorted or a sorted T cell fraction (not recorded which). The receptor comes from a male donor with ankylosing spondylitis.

CDR3 loop: CASRSSQGDWGRDTEAFF. The CDR3 DNA is TGTGCCAGCAGATCCTCCCAGGGCGATTGGGGCAGGGACACTGAAGCTTTCTTT. This sequence joins TRBV2 and TRBJ1-1, with D possibly matching TRBD1 (5 bases). CDR3 size: 18 residues. Germline assignment: CDR1 SNHLY and CDR2 FYNNEI. V was clipped by 6 bases and J by 3 bases, with 26 bases between them. The full variable domain, in which reference TRBV2 and TRBJ1-1 provide the parts outside the CDR3, is EPEVTQTPSHQVTQMGQEVILRCVPISNHLYFYWYRQILGQKVEFLVSFYNNEISEKSEIFDDQFSVERPDGSNFTLKIRSTKLEDSAMYFCASRSSQGDWGRDTEAFFGQGTRLTVV.